This TCR beta chain emerged from a study of blood T cell repertoires in COVID-19. At the level of the study: COVID-19 samples, acute and convalescent, were from the United States, Italy and Spain. Sources were T cells, B-cell-depleted T cells, or PBMCs; the material itself was cDNA or gDNA.

Seattle participants joined during active infection and were tracked over time. The repertoire was sequenced with immunoSEQ multiplex PCR; TCRdb's copy has only in-frame clones and lacks some. In the table there are about 150,000 clones, approximately 92% of which are singletons. V was shortened by 3 bases and J by 2 bases, with 14 bases between the two germline ends. The CDR3 length is 16 residues. Germline V gives CDR1 WNHNN, CDR2 SYGVQD (reference sequence). Sample: peripheral blood. The origin of this receptor is a man between 18 and 35 years old with COVID-19, enrolled during active disease. V is TRBV10-1 and J is TRBJ2-1; possibly TRBD2 for D (5 bases). CDR3 in amino acids: CASSERRAAPYNEQFF. The CDR3 coding sequence is TGCGCCAGCAGTGAAAGGCGGGCGGCTCCCTACAATGAGCAGTTCTTC.